Detailed here is one T cell receptor beta chain. The target antigen is unknown. From germline, CDR1 is LGHNA and CDR2 YSLEER. The J segment lost 8 bases and the V segment lost 0 bases, leaving 16 bases of the junction unmatched. CDR3 length: 20 residues. The data are from a study of response to subunit inactivated influenza vaccine. Each CDR3 protein gets one entry after TCRdb re-called the RT-PCR reads with MiXCR. The repertoire consists of roughly 790,000 distinct CDR3 sequences, with over 20% occurring once and the leading ten covering 10% to 13%. General observations from the study: After each seasonal influenza vaccination, few new T cells are recruited, the authors suggested.

The chain links TRBV4-3 to TRBJ2-1; the match to TRBD2 covers 13 bases. Sequences were derived from PBMCs from blood, sampled roughly 5 days after vaccination. This TCR came from a man aged 45-65 years who received an inactivated influenza vaccine. The chain's CDR3 is CASSQDYGKWRTSGSDEQFF. The CDR3 DNA is TGCGCCAGCAGCCAAGATTACGGAAAGTGGAGGACTAGCGGGAGCGATGAGCAGTTCTTC.